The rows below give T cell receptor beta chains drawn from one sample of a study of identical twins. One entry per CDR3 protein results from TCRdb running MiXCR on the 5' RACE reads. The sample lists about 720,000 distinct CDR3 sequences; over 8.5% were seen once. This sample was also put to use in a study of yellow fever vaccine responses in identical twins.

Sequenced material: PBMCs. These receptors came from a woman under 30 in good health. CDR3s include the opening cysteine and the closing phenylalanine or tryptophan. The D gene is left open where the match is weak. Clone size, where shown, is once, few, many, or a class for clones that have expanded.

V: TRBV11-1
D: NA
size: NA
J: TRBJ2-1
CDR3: CASSSPEGEAVRSYNEQFF
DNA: TGTGCCAGCAGCTCCCCCGAGGGTGAGGCTGTAAGGTCCTACAATGAGCAGTTCTTC

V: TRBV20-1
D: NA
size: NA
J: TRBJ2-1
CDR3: CSARDTGGRYNEQFF
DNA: TGCAGTGCTAGAGATACGGGCGGCCGCTACAATGAGCAGTTCTTC

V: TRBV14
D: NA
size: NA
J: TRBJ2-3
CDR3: CASRGTNTDTQYF
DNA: TGTGCCAGCAGGGGCACAAACACAGATACGCAGTATTTT

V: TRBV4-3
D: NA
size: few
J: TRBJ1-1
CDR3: CASSQDLDRRVRAFF
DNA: TGCGCCAGCAGCCAAGACCTCGACAGGCGGGTGCGAGCTTTCTTT

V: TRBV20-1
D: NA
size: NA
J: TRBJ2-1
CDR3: CSASGQASYNEQFF
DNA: TGCAGTGCCTCGGGTCAGGCATCCTACAATGAGCAGTTCTTC

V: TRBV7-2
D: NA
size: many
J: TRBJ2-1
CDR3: CASSQERNEQFF
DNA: TGTGCCAGCAGCCAGGAGCGCAATGAGCAGTTCTTC

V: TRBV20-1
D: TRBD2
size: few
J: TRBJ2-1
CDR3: CSARGLASHNEQFF
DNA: TGCAGTGCTAGAGGACTAGCGTCGCACAATGAGCAGTTCTTC

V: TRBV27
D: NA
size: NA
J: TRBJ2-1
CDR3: CASSLITGFYNEQFF
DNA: TGTGCCAGCAGTTTAATAACAGGGTTCTACAATGAGCAGTTCTTC

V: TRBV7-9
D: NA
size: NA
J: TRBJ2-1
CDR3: CASSPRQAYYNEQFF
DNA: TGTGCCAGCAGCCCTCGACAGGCCTACTACAATGAGCAGTTCTTC

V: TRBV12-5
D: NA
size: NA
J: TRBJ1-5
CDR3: CASGLVRQIPSNQPQHF
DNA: TGTGCTAGTGGTTTGGTCCGCCAGATCCCGAGCAATCAGCCCCAGCATTTT

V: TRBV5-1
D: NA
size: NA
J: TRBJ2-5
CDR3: CASSSTETWETQYF
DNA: TGCGCCAGCAGCTCGACAGAGACATGGGAGACCCAGTACTTC

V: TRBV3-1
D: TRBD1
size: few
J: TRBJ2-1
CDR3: CASSLRDSFYNEQFF
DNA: TGTGCCAGCAGCCTCCGGGACAGCTTTTACAATGAGCAGTTCTTC

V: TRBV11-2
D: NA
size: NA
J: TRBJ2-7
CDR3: CASRGFNEQYF
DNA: TGTGCCAGCAGAGGGTTTAACGAGCAGTACTTC

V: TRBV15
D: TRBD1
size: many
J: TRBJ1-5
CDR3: CATSRARQGGKNQPQHF
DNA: TGTGCCACCAGCAGAGCAAGACAGGGGGGGAAAAATCAGCCCCAGCATTTT

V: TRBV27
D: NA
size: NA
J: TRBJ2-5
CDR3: CASSSPPGTQYF
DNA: TGTGCCAGCAGTTCCCCGCCGGGGACCCAGTACTTC

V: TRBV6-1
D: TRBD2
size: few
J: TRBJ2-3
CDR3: CASRAIAGGRADTQYF
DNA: TGTGCCAGCAGAGCTATAGCGGGGGGGCGGGCAGATACGCAGTATTTT

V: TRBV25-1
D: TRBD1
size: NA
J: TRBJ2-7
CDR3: CASSSHARQGLSNEQYF
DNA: TGTGCCAGCAGCAGCCATGCACGACAGGGGTTATCTAACGAGCAGTACTTC

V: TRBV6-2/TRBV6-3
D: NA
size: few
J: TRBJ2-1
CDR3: CASSYSQGQFF
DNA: TGTGCCAGCAGTTACAGCCAAGGGCAGTTCTTC

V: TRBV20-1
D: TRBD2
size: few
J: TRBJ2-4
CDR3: CSASRLAGSKNIQYF
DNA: TGCAGTGCTTCCCGACTAGCGGGTTCCAAAAACATTCAGTACTTC

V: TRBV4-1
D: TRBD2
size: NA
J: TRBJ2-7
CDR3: CASSHNPLSGSPYEQYF
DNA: TGCGCCAGCAGCCATAACCCTCTTAGCGGGAGTCCCTACGAGCAGTACTTC

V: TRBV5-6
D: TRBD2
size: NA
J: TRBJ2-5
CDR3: CASRLAGVQETQYF
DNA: TGTGCCAGCAGGCTAGCGGGGGTCCAAGAGACCCAGTACTTC

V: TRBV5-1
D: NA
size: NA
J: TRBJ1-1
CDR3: CASSLVGSQKNTEAFF
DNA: TGCGCCAGCAGCTTGGTAGGGTCTCAAAAGAACACTGAAGCTTTCTTT

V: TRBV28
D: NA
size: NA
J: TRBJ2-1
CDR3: CASSLGAGVYNEQFF
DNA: TGTGCCAGCAGTTTGGGGGCAGGGGTCTACAATGAGCAGTTCTTC

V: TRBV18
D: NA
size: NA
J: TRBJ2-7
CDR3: CASSPLQGVDYEQYF
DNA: TGTGCCAGCTCACCATTGCAGGGAGTAGACTACGAGCAGTACTTC

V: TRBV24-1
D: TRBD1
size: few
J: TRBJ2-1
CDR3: CATSDAGTGNNEQFF
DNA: TGTGCCACCAGTGATGCCGGGACAGGTAACAATGAGCAGTTCTTC

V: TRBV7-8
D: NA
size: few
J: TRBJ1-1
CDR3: CASSLDLVVNTEAFF
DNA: TGTGCCAGCAGCTTAGACCTAGTTGTGAACACTGAAGCTTTCTTT

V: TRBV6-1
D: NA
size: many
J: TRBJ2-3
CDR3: CASSQQGRDTQYF
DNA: TGTGCCAGCAGCCAACAAGGTCGAGATACGCAGTATTTT

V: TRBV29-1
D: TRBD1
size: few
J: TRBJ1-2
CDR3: CSTWDRGHDGYTF
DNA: TGCAGCACCTGGGACAGGGGGCATGATGGCTACACCTTC

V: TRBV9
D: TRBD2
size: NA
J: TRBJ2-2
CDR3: CASTETSRNTGELFF
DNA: TGTGCCAGCACCGAGACTAGCCGGAACACCGGGGAGCTGTTTTTT

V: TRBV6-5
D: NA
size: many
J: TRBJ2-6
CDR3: CASSYGGSSGANVLTF
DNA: TGTGCCAGCAGTTACGGTGGGAGCTCTGGGGCCAACGTCCTGACTTTC

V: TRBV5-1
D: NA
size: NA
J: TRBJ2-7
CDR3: CASSLYTSSYEQYF
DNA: TGCGCCAGCAGCTTGTATACTAGTAGCTACGAGCAGTACTTC

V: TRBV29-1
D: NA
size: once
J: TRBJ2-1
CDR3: CSVDRASNEQFF
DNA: TGCAGCGTTGACAGGGCTTCCAATGAGCAGTTCTTC

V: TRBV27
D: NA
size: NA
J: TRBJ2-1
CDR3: CASSRPRDILNNEQFF
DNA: TGTGCCAGCAGTCGCCCGAGGGACATACTAAACAATGAGCAGTTCTTC

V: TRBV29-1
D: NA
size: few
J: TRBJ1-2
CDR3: CSVEARYGYTF
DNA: TGCAGCGTTGAGGCCCGCTATGGCTACACCTTC

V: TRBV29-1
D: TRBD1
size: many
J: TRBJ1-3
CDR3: CSVHTGGSGNTIYF
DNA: TGCAGCGTGCATACAGGGGGCTCTGGAAACACCATATATTTT

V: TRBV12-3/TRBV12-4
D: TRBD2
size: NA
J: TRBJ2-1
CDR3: CASSFGLAGRGNEQFF
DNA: TGTGCCAGCAGTTTTGGGCTAGCGGGGCGTGGGAATGAGCAGTTCTTC

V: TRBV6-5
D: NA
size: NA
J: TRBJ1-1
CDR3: CASSYVSSGTEAFF
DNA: TGTGCCAGCAGTTACGTTTCTAGTGGGACTGAAGCTTTCTTT

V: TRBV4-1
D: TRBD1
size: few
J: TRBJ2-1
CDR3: CASSQEDRQGASNEQFF
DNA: TGCGCCAGCAGCCAAGAGGATCGACAGGGGGCAAGTAATGAGCAGTTCTTC

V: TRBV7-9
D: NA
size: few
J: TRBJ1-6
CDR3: CASSSYRVYNSPLHF
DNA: TGTGCCAGCAGCTCGTACAGGGTTTATAATTCACCCCTCCACTTT

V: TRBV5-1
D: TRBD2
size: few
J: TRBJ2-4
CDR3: CASSLVGGTKNIQYF
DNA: TGCGCCAGCAGCTTGGTCGGGGGGACCAAAAACATTCAGTACTTC

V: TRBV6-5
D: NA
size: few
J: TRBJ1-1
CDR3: CASSYRGWNTEAFF
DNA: TGTGCCAGCAGTTACCGGGGATGGAACACTGAAGCTTTCTTT

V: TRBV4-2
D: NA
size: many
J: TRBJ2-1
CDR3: CASSRGGSYEQFF
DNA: TGTGCCAGCAGCCGCGGAGGTAGTTATGAGCAGTTCTTC

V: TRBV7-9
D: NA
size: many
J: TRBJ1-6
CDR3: CASSLQGYNSPLHF
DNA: TGTGCCAGCAGCTTACAGGGCTATAATTCACCCCTCCACTTT

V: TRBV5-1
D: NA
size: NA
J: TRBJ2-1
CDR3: CASSLGGRVKDEQFF
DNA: TGCGCCAGCAGCTTGGGGGGGCGGGTTAAGGATGAGCAGTTCTTC

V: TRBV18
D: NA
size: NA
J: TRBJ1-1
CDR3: CASSIIGRQYPTEAFF
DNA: TGTGCCAGCTCAATCATCGGCCGTCAATACCCCACTGAAGCTTTCTTT

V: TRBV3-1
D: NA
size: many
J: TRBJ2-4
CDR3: CASSPPSPRPNIQYF
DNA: TGTGCCAGCAGCCCACCTTCCCCAAGGCCAAACATTCAGTACTTC

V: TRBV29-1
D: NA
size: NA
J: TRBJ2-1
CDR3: CSVDAGAHYNEQFF
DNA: TGCAGCGTTGACGCGGGGGCCCACTACAATGAGCAGTTCTTC

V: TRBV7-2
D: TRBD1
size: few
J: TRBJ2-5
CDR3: CASSLGQGAQYF
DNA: TGTGCCAGCAGCTTAGGGCAGGGGGCCCAGTACTTC

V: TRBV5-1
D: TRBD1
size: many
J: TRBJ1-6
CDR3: CASSWGTGDNSPLHF
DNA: TGCGCCAGCAGCTGGGGGACAGGGGACAATTCACCCCTCCACTTT

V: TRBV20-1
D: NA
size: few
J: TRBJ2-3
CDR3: CSARDGGDTQYF
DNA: TGCAGTGCTAGAGATGGTGGTGATACGCAGTATTTT

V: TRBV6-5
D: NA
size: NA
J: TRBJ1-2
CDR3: CASSNNLYGYTF
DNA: TGTGCCAGCAGCAACAATTTGTACGGCTACACCTTC

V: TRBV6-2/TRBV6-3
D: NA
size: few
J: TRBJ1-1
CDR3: CASSARTSTRTEAFF
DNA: TGTGCCAGCAGTGCCCGGACGAGCACGCGCACTGAAGCTTTCTTT

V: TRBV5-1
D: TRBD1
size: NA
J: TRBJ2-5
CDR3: CASSPYPRQGFGETQYF
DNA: TGCGCCAGCAGCCCGTACCCCCGACAGGGTTTCGGGGAGACCCAGTACTTC